This T cell receptor (beta chain) stems from a study of graft-versus-host responses after intestinal transplantation. On the study more broadly: Transplant types were multivisceral, liver-intestinal, or isolated intestinal. Every transplant recipient was induced with anti-thymocyte globulin, then maintained on tacrolimus and steroids for two to four years.

A word on this clone: No antigen is known for it.

From germline, CDR1 is PRHDT and CDR2 FYEKMQ (reference sequence). The CDR3 totals 13 residues. Trimming stripped 3 bases from V and 4 bases from J, with 9 bases between. Some clones are missing from TCRdb's copy, which holds only in-frame ones; the method was immunoSEQ multiplex PCR. The sample carries approximately 90,000 clones, 85% to 95% recorded once. Study-level points and caveats: GvH clonotypes were identified within recipient marrow, with a subset emerging first in ileum or blood. Early after transplant, HvG clones declined as circulating GvH clones peaked.

Sequenced here: unstimulated CD8+ T cells sorted from spleen or lymph node cells, sampled before transplant. This receptor was obtained from a human donor who was the organ donor for an intestinal transplant. The gene calls are TRBV13 and TRBJ1-1; tentatively, D is TRBD1 (5 bases). The CDR3 nucleotides read TGTGCCAGCAGCTTCGGCAGGGCCACTGAAGCTTTCTTT. Translating gives CASSFGRATEAFF.